The clone carrying this T cell receptor (beta chain) was seen many times. Antigen unknown. The data originate from a study of CD8 T cells in ankylosing spondylitis. The germline V gene encodes CDR1 DFQATT and CDR2 SNEGSKA (reference sequence). V was clipped by 0 bases and J by 0 bases, with 14 bases between them. CDR3 length: 16 amino acids. Quantitative 5'-RACE with molecular barcodes generated TCR beta libraries. A single record per CDR3 protein comes from TCRdb applying MiXCR to the 5' RACE reads. This table has around 440,000 distinct CDR3 sequences, over 15% appearing once. Broader study findings: A TCR beta motif made of eight highly homologous variants seemed typical of ankylosing spondylitis blood.

The V call is TRBV20-1, the J call TRBJ1-1; D gene unclear. Material: blood, either unsorted or a sorted T cell fraction (not recorded which). The receptor was derived from a male donor with ankylosing spondylitis. The CDR3 bases are TGCAGTGCTAGAGAGTGGGAGAGACCCTTGAACACTGAAGCTTTCTTT. Amino acid sequence: CSAREWERPLNTEAFF.